Included here is one T cell receptor (beta chain) sequence, with context. Its antigen is still unknown. These data originate in a study of beta chain features in type 1 diabetes. On the study more broadly: Sorted cells, approximately 110 million in number, were examined across all samples. Study-wide results and limits: In patients and controls equally, PCR might favor templates that are shorter. The VDJ junctions of type 1 diabetes patients carried fewer insertions and more deletions. Patients showed naive, central memory and Treg TCRB repertoires that appeared more similar than those of healthy donors.

Expressed TCRB transcripts were sequenced because the isolated RNA had all been reverse transcribed beforehand. Produced via immunoSEQ multiplex PCR; TCRdb's table is partial and in-frame only. The repertoire includes about 900,000 clones, 17% of them detected once, and about 0.02% sits in the top ten. V was shortened by 4 bases and J by 2 bases, with 14 bases between the two germline ends. This CDR3 region has 15 residues. CDR1 is SGHDN, CDR2 FVKESK, per germline. This chain links TRBV14 with TRBJ2-5; D is perhaps TRBD1 or TRBD2 (5 bases each). Sequencing was performed on naive CD4+ T cells from blood. This TCR was recovered from a woman aged 18-35 years in good health. CDR3 residues: CASSLQVWGQETQYF. Here the CDR3 DNA reads TGTGCCAGCAGCCTCCAGGTGTGGGGGCAAGAGACCCAGTACTTC.